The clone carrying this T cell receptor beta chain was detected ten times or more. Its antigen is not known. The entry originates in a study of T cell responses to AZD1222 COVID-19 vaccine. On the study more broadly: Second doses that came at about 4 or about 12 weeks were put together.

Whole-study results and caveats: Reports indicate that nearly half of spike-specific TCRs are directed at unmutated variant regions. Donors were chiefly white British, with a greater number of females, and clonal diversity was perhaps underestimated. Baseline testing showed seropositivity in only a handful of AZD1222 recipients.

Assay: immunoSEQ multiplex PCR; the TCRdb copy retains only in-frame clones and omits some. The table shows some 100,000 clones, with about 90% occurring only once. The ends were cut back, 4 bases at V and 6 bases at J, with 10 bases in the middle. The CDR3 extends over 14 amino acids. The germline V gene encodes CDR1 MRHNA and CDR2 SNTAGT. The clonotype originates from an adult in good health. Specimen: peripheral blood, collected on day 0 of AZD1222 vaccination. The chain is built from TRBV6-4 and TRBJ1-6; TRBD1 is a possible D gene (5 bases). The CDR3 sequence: CASSAGGTNSPLHF. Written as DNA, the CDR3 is TGTGCCAGCAGTGCTGGAGGGACTAATTCACCCCTCCACTTT.